This TCR beta chain stems from a study of T cells in localized non-small cell lung cancer. TCRdb's table, derived via immunoSEQ multiplex PCR, lists solely in-frame clones and lacks some. The table lists fewer than 35,000 clones, approximately 90% of them singletons, with approximately 5% in the top ten. The CDR3 sequence is 14 residues long. Germline V lookup: CDR1 SGDLS, CDR2 YYNGEE. V was shortened by 3 bases and J by 3 bases, with 10 bases between the two germline ends. Here the sequenced sample was PBMCs, taken before any cancer treatment. This clonotype was sampled from a man aged 40-75 years with stage II lung adenocarcinoma. This chain connects TRBV9 to TRBJ1-5; D might be TRBD1 (5 bases). CDR3 amino acids: CASSARGNNQPQHF. The CDR3 DNA follows: TGTGCCAGCAGCGCCCGGGGCAACAATCAGCCCCAGCATTTT.